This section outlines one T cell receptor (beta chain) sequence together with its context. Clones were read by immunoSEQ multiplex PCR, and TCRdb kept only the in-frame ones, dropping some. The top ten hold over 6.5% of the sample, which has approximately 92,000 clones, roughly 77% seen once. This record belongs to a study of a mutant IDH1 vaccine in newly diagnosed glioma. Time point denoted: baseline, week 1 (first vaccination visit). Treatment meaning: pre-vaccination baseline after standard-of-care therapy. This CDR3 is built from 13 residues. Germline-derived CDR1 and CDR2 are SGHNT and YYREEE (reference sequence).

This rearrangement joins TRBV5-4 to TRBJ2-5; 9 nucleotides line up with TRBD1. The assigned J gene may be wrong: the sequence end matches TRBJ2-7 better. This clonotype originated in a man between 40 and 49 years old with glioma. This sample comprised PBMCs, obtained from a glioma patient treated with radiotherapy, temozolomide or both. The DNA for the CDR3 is TGTGCCAGCAGCCGGGACAGGGCCTACGAGCAGTACTTC. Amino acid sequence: CASSRDRAYEQYF.